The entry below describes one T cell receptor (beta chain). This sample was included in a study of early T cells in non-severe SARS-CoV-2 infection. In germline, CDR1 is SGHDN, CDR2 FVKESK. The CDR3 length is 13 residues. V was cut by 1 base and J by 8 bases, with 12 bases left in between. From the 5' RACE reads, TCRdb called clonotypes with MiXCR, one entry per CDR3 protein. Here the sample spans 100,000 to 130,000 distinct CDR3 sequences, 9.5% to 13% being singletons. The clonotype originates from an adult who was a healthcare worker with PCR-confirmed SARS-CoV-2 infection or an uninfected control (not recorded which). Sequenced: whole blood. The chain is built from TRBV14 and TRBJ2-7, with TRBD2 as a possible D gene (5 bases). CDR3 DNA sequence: TGTGCCAGCAGCCAAGTTCAAGCGGCCCAGCAGTACTTC. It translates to CASSQVQAAQQYF.